The 32 T cell receptor beta chains reported below all come from one sample, sequenced in a study of CD8 T cells in Susac syndrome. Random hexamers served to reverse transcribe roughly 0.5 to 1 ug RNA. TCRdb reanalysed the immunoSEQ multiplex PCR reads using MiXCR and keeps one entry per CDR3 protein. The sample lists hundreds of thousands of distinct CDR3 sequences, around 89% seen once, with around 0.18% in the top ten. The sample taken for sequencing was CD8+ T cells from PBMCs. The receptors were gathered from a human donor with multiple sclerosis.

The genes are TRBV7-9 and TRBJ2-3; no definite D call. Between the trimmed V and J ends, which lost 5 bases and 4 bases, there was a span of 10 bases. The CDR3 has 13 residues. The germline CDR1 and CDR2 sequences are SEHNR and FQNEAQ (reference sequence). CDR3 protein: CASSEATSDTQYF. In DNA, the CDR3 is TGTGCCAGCAGCGAAGCGACTTCAGATACGCAGTATTTT.

Only one count was recorded for this clonotype. The chain is built from TRBV28 and TRBJ2-1, with D perhaps TRBD1 or TRBD2 (5 bases each). This CDR3 contains 16 residues. V lost 7 bases and J lost 6, with 22 bases in between. CDR1 MDHEN and CDR2 SYDVKM come from the germline V gene. DNA for the CDR3: TGTGCCAGCACCCCCTTTTTTGGGGGTATAGGCAATGAGCAGTTCTTC. Protein: CASTPFFGGIGNEQFF. The whole variable domain, filled in from reference TRBV28 and TRBJ2-1, reads DVKVTQSSRYLVKRTGEKVFLECVQDMDHENMFWYRQDPGLGLRLIYFSYDVKMKEKGDIPEGYSVSREKKERFSLILESASTNQTSMYLCASTPFFGGIGNEQFFGPGTRLTVL.

This clonotype has just a few counts. The chain carries TRBV14 and TRBJ1-2; D is possibly TRBD1 (6 bases). The CDR3 covers 15 residues. V was pared by 6 bases and J by 4 bases, with 18 bases between. Germline V CDR1 and CDR2: SGHDN, FVKESK. The DNA for the CDR3 is TGTGCCAGCAGTCCGGAACCGACAGGAGCCTATGGCTACACCTTC. Protein product: CASSPEPTGAYGYTF.

V and J are TRBV9 and TRBJ2-1, with D unclear. V lost 0 bases, J lost 7 bases, and 17 bases lay in between. In germline, CDR1 is SGDLS, CDR2 YYNGEE. This CDR3 region has 16 residues. CDR3 region: CASSVEGSRFDNEQFF. CDR3 bases: TGTGCCAGCAGCGTAGAGGGTTCCCGGTTTGATAATGAGCAGTTCTTC.

A single count supports this clonotype. The CDR3 sequence is CSASGLSYEQYF. The CDR3 nucleotides read TGCAGTGCTAGTGGTCTGTCCTACGAGCAGTACTTC. The chain uses TRBV20-1 and TRBJ2-7; no definite D call. Germline V gene lookup returns CDR1 DFQATT and CDR2 SNEGSKA (reference sequence). Trimming took off 3 bases at V and 1 base at J, with 7 bases between the two ends. The CDR3 totals 12 residues.

V usage is TRBV30 and J usage is TRBJ1-1; D gene uncertain. Germline CDR1 GTSNPN, CDR2 SVGIG (reference sequence). The CDR3 totals 12 residues. V was cut by 2 bases and J by 10 bases, with 14 bases left in between. CDR3 sequence (DNA): TGTGCCTGGAGTTTATCTCCGCAACCAGCTTTCTTT. Protein sequence: CAWSLSPQPAFF.

This chain connects TRBV24-1 to TRBJ2-1, with D possibly matching TRBD1 (6 bases). This CDR3 spans 15 amino acids. Germline V gene sequence: CDR1 KGHDR, CDR2 SFDVKD. Trimming left V 4 bases short and J 4 bases short, with 13 bases between. CDR3 DNA sequence: TGTGCCACCAGTGACCGTCAGGGGAATTACAATGAGCAGTTCTTC. Amino acids: CATSDRQGNYNEQFF.

The V call is TRBV9, the J call TRBJ2-7; D may be TRBD1 or TRBD2 (5 bases each). Looked up from germline, CDR1 is SGDLS and CDR2 is YYNGEE. The CDR3 covers 15 residues. Deletions cut 0 bases from V and 7 bases from J, with 17 bases between. CDR3 in amino acids: CASSVGAGAQREQYF. The CDR3 coding sequence is TGTGCCAGCAGCGTAGGGGCCGGGGCCCAGAGGGAGCAGTACTTC.

The chain joins TRBV6-2 or TRBV6-3 to TRBJ1-5; D might be TRBD1 (5 bases). Between the trimmed V and J ends, which lost 2 bases and 4 bases, there was a span of 12 bases. This CDR3 has 15 residues. Germline CDR1 is MNHEY and CDR2 is SVGEGT. This CDR3 is CASSYGVDRNQPQHF. The CDR3 DNA sequence: TGTGCCAGCAGTTACGGGGTCGACAGAAATCAGCCCCAGCATTTT.

The chain has TRBV5-1 and TRBJ1-4; D is undetermined. From germline, CDR1 is SGHRS and CDR2 YFSETQ. Trimming stripped 0 bases from V and 1 base from J, with 4 bases between. The CDR3 has 14 residues. The CDR3 sequence: CASSLGRTNEKLFF. The CDR3 DNA is TGCGCCAGCAGCTTGGGAAGAACTAATGAAAAACTGTTTTTT.

This rearrangement joins TRBV27 to TRBJ2-3; possibly TRBD2 for D (5 bases). This CDR3 is 16 amino acids long. Trimming stripped 3 bases from V and 6 bases from J, with 19 bases between. CDR1 is MNHEY, CDR2 SMNVEV, per germline (reference sequence). CDR3 sequence: CASSLIAFGDFDTQYF. The DNA for the CDR3 is TGTGCCAGCAGTTTGATAGCGTTTGGAGATTTTGATACGCAGTATTTT.

This rearrangement joins TRBV7-8 to TRBJ1-5, with 9 bases matching TRBD1. V was clipped by 6 bases and J by 7 bases; unmatched bases: 10. CDR1 and CDR2 (germline): SGHVS, FQNEAQ. The CDR3 length is 15 residues. In DNA form, the CDR3 reads TGTGCCAGCAGACCGGGACAGGGAAGAGGACAGCCCCAGCATTTT. Protein sequence: CASRPGQGRGQPQHF.

The chain's CDR3 is CASSYGAHSSSLTGELFF. In DNA form, the CDR3 reads TGTGCCAGCAGTTACGGGGCCCACTCCTCTTCTTTAACCGGGGAGCTGTTTTTT. V and J are TRBV6-2 or TRBV6-3 and TRBJ2-2, with D possibly being TRBD1 (5 bases). This CDR3 region has 18 residues. CDR1 is MNHEY and CDR2 is SVGEGT in the germline V gene. V was trimmed by 2 bases and J by 5 bases, leaving 21 bases between them.

The chain links TRBV7-8 to TRBJ2-3; 10 bases line up with TRBD2. Germline CDR1 reads SGHVS; CDR2 reads FQNEAQ. After removal of 5 bases from V and 0 bases from J, the junction contained 5 bases not matched to a gene. This CDR3 region has 16 residues. The CDR3 is CASSVPSGRSTDTQYF. The DNA for the CDR3 is TGTGCCAGCAGCGTACCTAGCGGGAGAAGCACAGATACGCAGTATTTT. The entire variable domain, with the rest obtained from reference TRBV7-8 and TRBJ2-3, is as follows: GAGVSQSPRYKVAKRGQDVALRCDPISGHVSLFWYQQALGQGPEFLTYFQNEAQLDKSGLPSDRFFAERPEGSVSTLKIQRTQQEDSAVYLCASSVPSGRSTDTQYFGPGTRLTVL.

The V and J genes are TRBV25-1 and TRBJ2-1; no reliable D call. CDR3 length: 14 residues. Trimming stripped 4 bases from V and 7 bases from J, with 14 bases between. Germline values: CDR1 MGHDK, CDR2 SYGVNS. CDR3 sequence: CASSGTPGINEQFF. The CDR3 region has the DNA TGTGCCAGCAGTGGGACCCCTGGAATAAATGAGCAGTTCTTC.

This clonotype was detected only a few times. CDR3 bases: TGTGCCAGCAGCTTGGGGTGGGGACAGCCCCAGCATTTT. Translated: CASSLGWGQPQHF. The chain employs TRBV5-6 and TRBJ1-5, with D uncertain. The CDR3 is 13 amino acids. The germline gives CDR1 SGHDT, CDR2 YYEEEE. Between the trimmed V and J ends, which lost 0 bases and 7 bases, there was a span of 8 bases.

The genes are TRBV23-1 and TRBJ2-5, with 10 positions matching TRBD1. TRBV23-1 is treated as an ORF (open reading frame) with a function not yet certain. Trimming took 3 bases from V and 3 from J; bases not matched to a gene: 13. This CDR3 is built from 18 residues. The CDR3 reads CASSHLGGPGQGKETQYF. CDR3 DNA sequence: TGCGCCAGCAGTCACCTCGGGGGGCCGGGACAGGGGAAAGAGACCCAGTACTTC.

The rearrangement links TRBV20-1 to TRBJ2-7; 11 bases agree with TRBD2. Looked up from germline, CDR1 is DFQATT and CDR2 is SNEGSKA (reference sequence). The length of the CDR3 is 16 residues. Trimming cost V 4 bases and J 3 bases; bases outside gene matches: 11. CDR3: CSAILAGGQSNYEQYF. As DNA, the CDR3 is TGCAGTGCTATCCTAGCGGGAGGACAAAGTAACTACGAGCAGTACTTC.

A remark on this clonotype: One end of the junction is discordant with germline, which a read error may explain. The chain has TRBV7-7 and TRBJ2-2; D gene ambiguous. CDR1 and CDR2 from the germline V gene are SSHAT and FNYEAQ (reference sequence). This CDR3 comprises 14 residues. CDR3 in amino acids: CASSLGANTGELFF. The CDR3 DNA is TGTGCTAGCAGCTTAGGCGCAAACACCGGGGAGCTGTTTTTT.

This sequence joins TRBV9 and TRBJ2-3; TRBD2 agrees at 8 bases. J was trimmed by 2 bases and V by 6 bases; bases with no gene match: 8. This CDR3 has 15 residues. Germline loops: CDR1 SGDLS, CDR2 YYNGEE. The CDR3 DNA sequence: TGTGCCAGCACCCCAGGACTAGCTGACACAGATACGCAGTATTTT. Translation: CASTPGLADTDTQYF.

V and J are TRBV7-3 and TRBJ1-6; 8 nucleotides match TRBD1. CDR1 and CDR2 (germline): SGHTA, FQGTGA. The CDR3 length is 16 residues. With 2 bases clipped from V and 4 bases from J, the junction kept 4 bases outside the gene matches. CDR3 bases: TGTGCCAGCAGCTTAGGTACAGGGGGGTATAATTCACCCCTCCACTTT. Amino acid sequence: CASSLGTGGYNSPLHF. Looking up the rest from reference TRBV7-3 and TRBJ1-6 gives the full variable domain: GAGVSQTPSNKVTEKGKYVELRCDPISGHTALYWYRQSLGQGPEFLIYFQGTGAADDSGLPNDRFFAVRPEGSVSTLKIQRTERGDSAVYLCASSLGTGGYNSPLHFGNGTRLTVT.

In this sample, this clonotype turned up a few times. The chain uses TRBV27 and TRBJ2-7; tentatively, D is TRBD2 (6 bases). The CDR3 has 12 amino acids. V dropped 3 bases and J dropped 3 bases, with 6 bases sitting between them. Looked up from germline, CDR1 is MNHEY and CDR2 is SMNVEV (reference sequence). The CDR3 loop reads CASSLRGYEQYF. In nucleotides, the CDR3 is TGTGCCAGCAGTTTGCGGGGCTACGAGCAGTACTTC.

The V call is TRBV19, the J call TRBJ1-2; tentatively, D is TRBD1 (5 bases). Germline loops: CDR1 LNHDA, CDR2 SQIVND (reference sequence). V was pared by 4 bases and J by 6 bases, with 15 bases between. The CDR3 has 14 amino acids. This chain's CDR3 is CASSTQGHSDGYTF. The DNA for the CDR3 is TGTGCCAGTAGTACACAAGGACATTCGGATGGCTACACCTTC.

The V and J genes are TRBV7-9 and TRBJ2-3; D not certain. V was shortened by 7 bases and J by 0 bases, with 23 bases between the two germline ends. CDR1 and CDR2 (germline): SEHNR, FQNEAQ (reference sequence). This CDR3 contains 18 residues. The CDR3 nucleotides are TGTGCCAGCATCCCGGCGTGGAGACCCCAGTTTAGCACAGATACGCAGTATTTT. Its translation: CASIPAWRPQFSTDTQYF. The variable domain in full, with the rest retrieved from reference TRBV7-9 and TRBJ2-3, is DTGVSQNPRHKITKRGQNVTFRCDPISEHNRLYWYRQTLGQGPEFLTYFQNEAQLEKSRLLSDRFSAERPKGSFSTLEIQRTEQGDSAMYLCASIPAWRPQFSTDTQYFGPGTRLTVL.

This clonotype was seen a single time. The chain couples TRBV4-2 to TRBJ2-7; 9 bases agree with TRBD2. Germline lookup yields CDR1 LGHNA and CDR2 YNFKEQ. CDR3 length equals 16 residues. The V and J ends lost 2 bases and 1 base, in that order; junction bases with no gene match: 6. The chain's CDR3 is CASSQFATSGSYEQYF. The CDR3 DNA is TGTGCCAGCAGCCAATTTGCGACTAGCGGATCCTACGAGCAGTACTTC.

The CDR3: CASSAYSGSGYEQYF. CDR3 DNA sequence: TGTGCCAGCAGCGCCTATAGCGGGAGCGGTTACGAGCAGTACTTC. The chain is built from TRBV7-6 and TRBJ2-7, with TRBD2 matching over 9 bases. Germline assignment: CDR1 SGHVS and CDR2 FNYEAQ. The CDR3 consists of 15 residues. V lost 5 bases, J lost 4 bases, and 9 bases stayed unmatched. The full variable domain, rest sourced from reference TRBV7-6 and TRBJ2-7, is GAGVSQSPRYKVTKRGQDVALRCDPISGHVSLYWYRQALGQGPEFLTYFNYEAQQDKSGLPNDRFSAERPEGSISTLTIQRTEQRDSAMYRCASSAYSGSGYEQYFGPGTRLTVT.

The rearrangement links TRBV7-3 to TRBJ2-7, with D perhaps TRBD1 or TRBD2 (5 bases each). Trimming took 5 bases from V and 0 from J, leaving 11 bases between them. Germline loops: CDR1 SGHTA, CDR2 FQGTGA. This CDR3 is 14 amino acids long. The CDR3 nucleotides read TGTGCCAGCAGCCCCGTGGGGGACTCCTACGAGCAGTACTTC. Its translation: CASSPVGDSYEQYF.

This chain joins TRBV20-1 and TRBJ2-5; 8 positions match TRBD1. J gave up 4 bases and V 4 bases, and 14 bases lay outside the gene matches. There are 16 residues in the CDR3. The germline CDR1 and CDR2 sequences are DFQATT and SNEGSKA (reference sequence). CDR3 sequence: CSAKPGQGQGTETQYF. The CDR3 DNA reads as TGCAGTGCTAAACCCGGACAGGGCCAGGGGACAGAGACCCAGTACTTC.

The V gene is TRBV5-1, the J gene TRBJ2-3, with D possibly TRBD2 on 6 matching bases. CDR1 and CDR2 from the germline V gene are SGHRS and YFSETQ. Trimming stripped 5 bases from V and 1 base from J, with 11 bases between. This CDR3 is built from 14 residues. This CDR3 reads CASRGDFRTDTQYF. CDR3 DNA sequence: TGCGCCAGCAGGGGGGACTTCCGCACAGATACGCAGTATTTT.

J is TRBJ2-7 and V is TRBV6-5, with D tentatively TRBD1 or TRBD2 (5 bases each). The CDR3 contains 15 residues. V was shortened by 8 bases and J by 2 bases, with 19 bases between the two germline ends. CDR1 MNHEY and CDR2 SVGAGI come from the germline V gene. CDR3: CASQTPGTVTYEQYF. CDR3 DNA: TGTGCCAGCCAGACTCCCGGGACGGTAACCTACGAGCAGTACTTC.

The chain combines TRBV4-1 with TRBJ1-5; D unclear. From germline, CDR1 is MGHRA and CDR2 YSYEKL. V lost 2 bases and J 0 bases, leaving 11 bases between the germline ends. This CDR3 is 16 amino acids long. CDR3 protein: CASSQSGYPSNQPQHF. CDR3 in DNA: TGCGCCAGCAGCCAATCGGGCTACCCTAGCAATCAGCCCCAGCATTTT.

The gene calls are TRBV11-2 and TRBJ1-1; D gene uncertain. Trimming left V 1 base short and J 0 bases short, with 6 bases between. Per germline, CDR1 SGHAT and CDR2 FQNNGV. There are 14 residues in the CDR3. The CDR3 sequence: CASSLGILNTEAFF. CDR3 coding DNA: TGTGCCAGCAGCTTAGGGATCCTGAACACTGAAGCTTTCTTT.